A single TCR beta chain is shown here with its context. The target antigen is unknown. The data derive from a study of T cell responses to AZD1222 COVID-19 vaccine. Study-wide findings and caveats: Spike-spanning, vaccine-associated CD4 TCRs were dominant at 160-218 and 743-854.

TCRdb keeps only in-frame clones here, not all; method: immunoSEQ multiplex PCR. The top ten clones hold 1.2% to 1.5% of a sample with around 100,000 clones, about 86% of them seen once. The sequence derives from an adult in good health. Material: peripheral blood, obtained on day 0 of AZD1222 vaccination.

This chain's CDR3 is CSASGVSTDTQYF. CDR3 bases: TGCAGTGCTAGTGGGGTTAGCACAGATACGCAGTATTTT. The genes are TRBV20-1 and TRBJ2-3; D not certain. The length of the CDR3 is 13 residues. Germline CDR1 and CDR2: DFQATT and SNEGSKA (reference sequence). Trimming pared 3 bases from V and 0 bases from J, leaving 7 bases between.